The rows below give T cell receptor beta chains drawn from one sample of a study of response to subunit inactivated influenza vaccine. TCRdb reanalysed the RT-PCR reads using MiXCR and keeps one entry per CDR3 protein. The data show about 700,000 distinct CDR3 sequences, 15% to 18% seen once. The specimen comprised PBMCs from blood, sampled 12 days after vaccination. These receptors came from a man aged 50-60 years who received an inactivated influenza vaccine. The CDR3 runs from the conserved cysteine through the conserved F or W. D genes are given only for firm matches. Size tells how often a clone was seen (once, few, many) or the class of an expanded clone, and some rows leave it out.

>TRBJ2-1|-|TRBD1|TRBV5-4
CASSFRGGQGGNPNNEQFF
TGTGCCAGCAGCTTTAGGGGCGGACAGGGGGGGAATCCTAACAATGAGCAGTTCTTC
>TRBJ2-1|-|-|TRBV29-1
CSVGGGARYNEQFF
TGCAGCGTTGGCGGCGGGGCTAGATACAATGAGCAGTTCTTC
>TRBJ2-1|few|-|TRBV27
CASSREWGLSYNEQFF
TGTGCCAGCAGTCGGGAATGGGGGCTCTCCTACAATGAGCAGTTCTTC
>TRBJ2-3|-|-|TRBV20-1
CSARFRDTDTQYF
TGCAGTGCTAGATTCAGAGACACAGATACGCAGTATTTT
>TRBJ2-3|-|-|TRBV18
CASSPQWSSTDTQYF
TGTGCCAGCTCACCACAATGGTCTAGCACAGATACGCAGTATTTT
>TRBJ1-1|few|TRBD1|TRBV12-3/TRBV12-4
CASSPDRYMNTEAFF
TGTGCCAGCAGTCCGGACAGGTACATGAACACTGAAGCTTTCTTT
>TRBJ2-7|-|TRBD2|TRBV20-1
CSARGTSGRRYEQYF
TGCAGTGCTAGAGGGACTAGCGGAAGACGCTACGAGCAGTACTTC
>TRBJ2-7|-|-|TRBV20-1
CSARENRGPYEQYF
TGCAGTGCTAGAGAGAACCGCGGCCCCTACGAGCAGTACTTC
>TRBJ1-2|-|-|TRBV28
CASSSGRGAYGYTF
TGTGCCAGCAGTTCTGGCAGGGGAGCCTATGGCTACACCTTC
>TRBJ2-3|-|-|TRBV6-2/TRBV6-3
CASGGASSTDTQYF
TGTGCCAGCGGGGGGGCCTCTAGCACAGATACGCAGTATTTT
>TRBJ2-7|many|TRBD1|TRBV5-1
CASSPGTATYEQYF
TGCGCCAGCAGCCCAGGGACAGCCACCTACGAGCAGTACTTC
>TRBJ2-2|few|-|TRBV5-1
CASSLGDRAGELFF
TGCGCCAGCAGCTTAGGGGACCGGGCCGGGGAGCTGTTTTTT
>TRBJ2-2|-|TRBD1|TRBV6-4
CASSKTGVTGELFF
TGTGCCAGCAGTAAGACAGGGGTGACCGGGGAGCTGTTTTTT
>TRBJ1-6|-|-|TRBV9
CASSVVGFNSPLHF
TGTGCCAGCAGCGTAGTAGGGTTTAATTCACCCCTCCACTTT
>TRBJ2-4|few|-|TRBV6-5
CASSYSTGAKIIQYF
TGTGCCAGCAGTTACTCGACGGGGGCAAAGATCATTCAGTACTTC
>TRBJ2-3|-|TRBD2|TRBV6-4
CASSRASGGADTQYF
TGTGCCAGCTCAAGGGCTAGCGGCGGGGCAGATACGCAGTATTTT
>TRBJ2-1|few|-|TRBV11-3
CASSLAGPMDEQFF
TGTGCCAGCAGCTTAGCGGGCCCAATGGATGAGCAGTTCTTC
>TRBJ2-7|-|-|TRBV12-3/TRBV12-4
CASSFRLSYEQYF
TGTGCCAGCAGTTTCAGGCTCTCCTACGAGCAGTACTTC
>TRBJ1-1|many|-|TRBV20-1
CSASEGPLNTEAFF
TGCAGTGCTAGCGAGGGGCCACTGAACACTGAAGCTTTCTTT
>TRBJ2-5|-|-|TRBV9
CASSVGGSAEETQYF
TGTGCCAGCAGCGTAGGAGGGAGCGCCGAAGAGACCCAGTACTTC
>TRBJ2-7|-|TRBD2|TRBV20-1
CSAKLAGGWEQYF
TGCAGTGCTAAACTAGCGGGAGGGTGGGAGCAGTACTTC
>TRBJ2-1|few|TRBD2|TRBV3-1
CASSHTSGGSYNEQFF
TGTGCCAGCAGCCACACTAGCGGGGGCTCCTACAATGAGCAGTTCTTC
>TRBJ2-2|many|-|TRBV5-1
CASSLPRQEGDTGELFF
TGCGCCAGCAGCCTCCCACGACAGGAAGGCGACACCGGGGAGCTGTTTTTT
>TRBJ2-1|few|-|TRBV20-1
CSARAPGVSYNEQFF
TGCAGTGCTAGAGCGCCCGGGGTCTCCTACAATGAGCAGTTCTTC
>TRBJ1-5|few|TRBD1|TRBV7-9
CASSLGRGIDQPQHF
TGTGCCAGCAGCCTAGGCAGGGGGATTGATCAGCCCCAGCATTTT
>TRBJ2-3|-|-|TRBV5-6
CVSGRRPTDTQYF
TGCGTCTCGGGCAGGCGCCCCACAGATACGCAGTATTTT
>TRBJ2-3|-|-|TRBV18
CASSPRSGGAGDTQYF
TGTGCCAGCTCACCACGATCCGGGGGCGCCGGAGATACGCAGTATTTT
>TRBJ2-3|few|TRBD2|TRBV20-1
CSAPGLAGGQPDTQYF
TGCAGTGCTCCCGGACTAGCGGGGGGCCAACCAGATACGCAGTATTTT
>TRBJ2-3|-|-|TRBV20-1
CSAKDRIGTDTQYF
TGCAGTGCTAAAGACAGGATTGGGACAGATACGCAGTATTTT
>TRBJ2-1|-|TRBD1|TRBV5-1
CASSWGGQGVAYNEQFF
TGCGCCAGCAGCTGGGGGGGACAGGGGGTCGCCTACAATGAGCAGTTCTTC
>TRBJ2-2|few|-|TRBV6-5
CASSSVGMVLFF
TGTGCCAGCAGTTCCGTGGGAATGGTGCTGTTTTTT